These 3 T cell receptor beta chains came from one sample sequenced in a study of blood T cell repertoires in COVID-19 (dated by TCRdb to 2020 to 2021). Preparation of the library involved the immunoSEQ multiplex PCR assay. Not all clones reach the TCRdb copy of this immuneACCESS table, which keeps in-frame sequences only. Checked studies attribute under half of the gap to unresolved V genes and leave the rest unexplained. The table for this sample lists 250,000 or so clones; more than 80% of them were counted only once. Around 3% of the sample is in the top ten clones. The source material was peripheral blood. These receptors were taken from a woman in her twenties or thirties with active or convalescent COVID-19.

This clone is a singleton in its sample. The genes are TRBV6-2 or TRBV6-3 and TRBJ1-5; no definite D call. This CDR3 comprises 14 residues. Per the germline V gene, CDR1 is MNHEY and CDR2 is SVGEGT. The V and J ends lost 6 bases and 5 bases respectively, with 14 bases between them. In DNA form, the CDR3 reads TGTGCCAGCAGCAAATCGACACAGTATCAGCCCCAGCATTTT. Protein: CASSKSTQYQPQHF.

The chain employs TRBV19 and TRBJ1-2; 9 nucleotides line up with TRBD1. After removal of 1 base from V and 6 bases from J, the junction contained 0 bases not matched to a gene. The CDR3 is 13 amino acids. CDR1 is LNHDA and CDR2 is SQIVND in the germline V gene (reference sequence). For the CDR3, the DNA is TGTGCCAGTAGTATAGGACAGGGGGATGGCTACACCTTC. Its translation is CASSIGQGDGYTF.

This chain connects TRBV10-3 to TRBJ2-2, with 9 bases fitting TRBD2. Germline CDR1 is ENHRY and CDR2 is SYGVKD. This CDR3 comprises 15 residues. With V trimmed by 5 bases and J by 6 bases, 7 bases remained unmatched. For the CDR3, the DNA is TGTGCCATCAGTCGGAGCGGGGGGCGGGCCGGGGAGCTGTTTTTT. Residues: CAISRSGGRAGELFF.